Each of the 21 T cell receptor beta chains below was sequenced from the same sample in a study of beta chain features in type 1 diabetes. Whole-study results and caveats: TCRB CDR3s from Type 1 diabetes patients were moderately but significantly shorter in all four CD4+ subsets.

These receptors' antigens are unknown. TCRB transcripts that were expressed got sequenced, as all of the isolated RNA had been reverse transcribed. The assay was immunoSEQ multiplex PCR, and TCRdb's table has in-frame clones only and misses some. The repertoire holds around 260,000 clones, with less than 30% as singletons. The sample was naive CD4+ T cells from blood. The source of these receptors is a woman in her twenties or thirties with type 1 diabetes.

This sequence joins TRBV5-6 and TRBJ2-7; D is uncertain. The CDR3 extends over 12 amino acids. Germline CDR1 reads SGHDT; CDR2 reads YYEEEE. Between the trimmed V and J ends, which lost 2 bases and 3 bases, there was a span of 6 bases. The CDR3 bases are TGTGCCAGCAGCTTTTCCCTCTACGAGCAGTACTTC. Its protein is CASSFSLYEQYF.

This chain uses TRBV28 with TRBJ1-4; D unclear. CDR1 MDHEN and CDR2 SYDVKM come from the germline V gene. Trimming shortened V by 2 bases and J by 7 bases, and 11 bases separated the two germline ends. The CDR3 sequence is 14 residues long. Here the CDR3 reads CASSLNYLGEKLFF. CDR3 sequence (DNA): TGTGCCAGCAGTTTAAATTACCTCGGTGAAAAACTGTTTTTT.

This sequence joins TRBV4-1 and TRBJ2-3, with D perhaps matching TRBD2 (5 bases). Trimming left V 0 bases short and J 5 bases short, with 9 bases between. The V gene's germline CDR1 is MGHRA and CDR2 YSYEKL. This CDR3 spans 14 amino acids. The CDR3 nucleotides read TGCGCCAGCAGCCAAGAAAGCAGCGGAGATACGCAGTATTTT. Its translation: CASSQESSGDTQYF.

This clone was counted between two and nine times. This chain connects TRBV20-1 to TRBJ2-5; D not resolved. The CDR3 extends over 10 amino acids. V was cut by 5 bases and J by 5 bases, with 6 bases left in between. The germline gives CDR1 DFQATT, CDR2 SNEGSKA (reference sequence). The CDR3 loop reads CSAFSETQYF. For the CDR3, the DNA is TGCAGTGCTTTTTCGGAGACCCAGTACTTC.

The chain is built from TRBV5-1 and TRBJ2-2; 7 nucleotides align to TRBD2. This CDR3 spans 15 amino acids. Germline loops: CDR1 SGHRS, CDR2 YFSETQ. Trimming at V came to 2 bases and at J to 1 base, leaving 2 bases not matched to a gene. CDR3 in DNA: TGCGCCAGCAGCTTAGCGGGGAAGAACACCGGGGAGCTGTTTTTT. This codes for CASSLAGKNTGELFF.

This clone has only a few counts. The CDR3 region is CASSADRAQETQYF. CDR3 bases: TGTGCCAGCAGTGCGGACAGGGCACAAGAGACCCAGTACTTC. The chain is built from TRBV2 and TRBJ2-5, with 8 bases aligning to TRBD1. The CDR3 contains 14 residues. Germline trimming cut 4 bases from V and 2 bases from J; bases unmatched to any gene: 3. CDR1 is SNHLY and CDR2 is FYNNEI in the germline V gene.

V gene TRBV20-1 combines with J gene TRBJ2-1; D remains unclear. Germline CDR1 and CDR2: DFQATT and SNEGSKA (reference sequence). V was cut by 4 bases and J by 7 bases, with 8 bases left in between. This CDR3 has 11 amino acids. The CDR3 sequence: CSAMPANEQFF. The CDR3 DNA follows: TGCAGTGCTATGCCAGCGAATGAGCAGTTCTTC.

The rearrangement joins TRBV9 to TRBJ2-7; 10 bases are a match to TRBD1. V lost 3 bases and J lost 5; bases outside the gene matches: 8. This CDR3 is 15 amino acids long. The V gene's germline CDR1 is SGDLS and CDR2 YYNGEE. The CDR3 region has the DNA TGTGCCAGCAGCGGTCCCGGGACAGGGGTCCACGAGCAGTACTTC. Translating gives CASSGPGTGVHEQYF.

The rearrangement uses TRBV5-1 and TRBJ1-1; the D gene is possibly TRBD1 (6 bases). V was cut by 4 bases and J by 5 bases, with 9 bases left in between. This CDR3 has 12 residues. Germline values: CDR1 SGHRS, CDR2 YFSETQ. CDR3 residues: CASSLGQTEAFF. Written as DNA, the CDR3 is TGCGCCAGCAGCCTAGGACAGACTGAAGCTTTCTTT. Using reference TRBV5-1 and TRBJ1-1 for the parts outside the CDR3, the full variable domain is KAGVTQTPRYLIKTRGQQVTLSCSPISGHRSVSWYQQTPGQGLQFLFEYFSETQRNKGNFPGRFSGRQFSNSRSEMNVSTLELGDSALYLCASSLGQTEAFFGQGTRLTVV.

The V and J genes are TRBV7-6 and TRBJ2-1; no clear D gene. This CDR3 is 11 amino acids long. Germline CDR1 is SGHVS and CDR2 is FNYEAQ. Trimming stripped 5 bases from V and 7 bases from J, with 6 bases between. The CDR3 bases are TGTGCCAGCAGCGCCCGGAATGAGCAGTTCTTC. It yields the protein CASSARNEQFF.

This clone has a single count. The CDR3 nucleotides are TGTGCCTGGACTCGGGGGTACGGTGAGCAGTTCTTC. The encoded protein is CAWTRGYGEQFF. This chain connects TRBV30 to TRBJ2-1; TRBD2 might be the D (6 bases). The germline V gene encodes CDR1 GTSNPN and CDR2 SVGIG (reference sequence). The V end was cut by 4 bases, the J end by 9 bases, with 13 bases between. The CDR3 has 12 residues.

This chain links TRBV29-1 with TRBJ1-2, with 8 bases aligning to TRBD1. With 7 bases clipped from V and 5 bases from J, the junction kept 15 bases outside the gene matches. Germline values: CDR1 SQVTM, CDR2 ANQGSEA. The CDR3 is 15 residues long. As DNA, the CDR3 is TGCAGCGCCGGCGGGCAGGGGGCAATCGGGTATGGCTACACCTTC. Translation: CSAGGQGAIGYGYTF.

The genes are TRBV15 and TRBJ1-1; 8 nucleotides agree with TRBD1. This CDR3 comprises 13 residues. Germline CDR1 is LNHNV and CDR2 is YYDKDF (reference sequence). With V trimmed by 3 bases and J by 6 bases, 3 bases remained unmatched. CDR3 DNA sequence: TGTGCCACCAGCAGGCAGGACAGGGCTGAAGCTTTCTTT. It yields the protein CATSRQDRAEAFF.

The rearrangement joins TRBV21-1 to TRBJ2-7; the table's D call, TRBD2, has no DNA check behind it. TRBV21-1 counts as a pseudogene. The CDR3 sequence is 11 residues long. The CDR3 coding sequence is TGTGCCAGCAGCATCAGCGGGGAGCAGTACTTC. It translates to CASSISGEQYF.

This clone was observed a handful of times. The genes are TRBV7-2 and TRBJ1-2, with D possibly being TRBD1 (6 bases). V shed 5 bases and J shed 6 bases, with 16 bases lying between them. This CDR3 is built from 14 residues. Germline values: CDR1 SGHTA, CDR2 FQGNSA. CDR3 sequence reads: CASSGYQWTDGYTF. The CDR3 region has the DNA TGTGCCAGCAGCGGATACCAATGGACAGATGGCTACACCTTC.

This clone was observed a handful of times. The CDR3 loop reads CSVEGTTTDTQYF. In DNA, the CDR3 is TGCAGCGTTGAGGGGACTACCACAGATACGCAGTATTTT. The J gene is TRBJ2-3, the V gene TRBV29-1; 7 bases agree with TRBD2. The junction had 2 bases not matched to a gene; V was cut back by 3 bases and J by 2 bases. In germline, CDR1 is SQVTM, CDR2 ANQGSEA. The CDR3 totals 13 residues.

This chain uses TRBV7-9 with TRBJ2-7; a possible D gene is TRBD1 (6 bases). CDR1 SEHNR and CDR2 FQNEAQ come from the germline V gene (reference sequence). The CDR3 covers 15 residues. Trimming pared 2 bases from V and 1 base from J, leaving 12 bases between. CDR3 nucleotides: TGTGCCAGCAGCTTAACAACAGGGAGTTCCTACGAGCAGTACTTC. It yields the protein CASSLTTGSSYEQYF.

J is TRBJ1-5 and V is TRBV7-9; 9 positions agree with TRBD1. V shed 5 bases and J 4 bases; nucleotides not matched to a gene: 6. The length of the CDR3 is 15 residues. Looked up from germline, CDR1 is SEHNR and CDR2 is FQNEAQ (reference sequence). CDR3 sequence (DNA): TGTGCCAGCAGCAGCGGGACAGGGAGGAATCAGCCCCAGCATTTT. Protein: CASSSGTGRNQPQHF.

This clone has more than one count but fewer than ten. The V and J genes are TRBV7-8 and TRBJ2-5, with TRBD2 matching 12 bases. Looked up from germline, CDR1 is SGHVS and CDR2 is FQNEAQ. The CDR3 covers 15 residues. The ends lost 5 bases at V and 4 bases at J; junction bases unmatched: 5. The CDR3 protein is CASSPPGLAGETQYF. CDR3 nucleotide sequence: TGTGCCAGCAGCCCGCCGGGACTAGCGGGAGAGACCCAGTACTTC. The full variable domain, its missing parts supplied by reference TRBV7-8 and TRBJ2-5, is GAGVSQSPRYKVAKRGQDVALRCDPISGHVSLFWYQQALGQGPEFLTYFQNEAQLDKSGLPSDRFFAERPEGSVSTLKIQRTQQEDSAVYLCASSPPGLAGETQYFGPGTRLLVL.

The table lists this clone with a few counts. CDR3 region: CASSAGRYNEQFF. The CDR3 nucleotides read TGTGCCAGCAGCGCCGGGAGATACAATGAGCAGTTCTTC. The chain combines TRBV9 with TRBJ2-1; maybe TRBD2 (6 bases). The V and J ends lost 3 bases and 4 bases respectively, with 8 bases between them. This CDR3 is 13 amino acids long. Germline V CDR1 and CDR2: SGDLS, YYNGEE. Together with reference TRBV9 and TRBJ2-1, the CDR3 gives the full variable domain: DSGVTQTPKHLITATGQRVTLRCSPRSGDLSVYWYQQSLDQGLQFLIQYYNGEERAKGNILERFSAQQFPDLHSELNLSSLELGDSALYFCASSAGRYNEQFFGPGTRLTVL.

The gene calls are TRBV10-3 and TRBJ2-3; D gene ambiguous. Germline CDR1 and CDR2: ENHRY and SYGVKD. The V and J ends lost 0 bases and 7 bases respectively, with 8 bases between them. The CDR3 is made up of 13 amino acids. CDR3 coding DNA: TGTGCCATCAGTGAGTCCGCGGCGAATACGCAGTATTTT. Translation: CAISESAANTQYF.